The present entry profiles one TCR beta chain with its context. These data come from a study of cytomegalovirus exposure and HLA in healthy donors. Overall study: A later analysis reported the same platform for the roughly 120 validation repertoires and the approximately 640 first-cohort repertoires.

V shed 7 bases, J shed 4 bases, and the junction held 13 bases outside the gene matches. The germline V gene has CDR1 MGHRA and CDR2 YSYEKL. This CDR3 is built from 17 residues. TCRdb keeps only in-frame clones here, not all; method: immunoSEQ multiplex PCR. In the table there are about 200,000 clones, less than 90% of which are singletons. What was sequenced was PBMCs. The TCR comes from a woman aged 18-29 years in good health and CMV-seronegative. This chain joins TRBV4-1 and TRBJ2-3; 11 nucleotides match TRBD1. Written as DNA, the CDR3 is TGCGCCAGCACCCTTCGGGACAGGGGGGATATAGCAGATACGCAGTATTTT. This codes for CASTLRDRGDIADTQYF.